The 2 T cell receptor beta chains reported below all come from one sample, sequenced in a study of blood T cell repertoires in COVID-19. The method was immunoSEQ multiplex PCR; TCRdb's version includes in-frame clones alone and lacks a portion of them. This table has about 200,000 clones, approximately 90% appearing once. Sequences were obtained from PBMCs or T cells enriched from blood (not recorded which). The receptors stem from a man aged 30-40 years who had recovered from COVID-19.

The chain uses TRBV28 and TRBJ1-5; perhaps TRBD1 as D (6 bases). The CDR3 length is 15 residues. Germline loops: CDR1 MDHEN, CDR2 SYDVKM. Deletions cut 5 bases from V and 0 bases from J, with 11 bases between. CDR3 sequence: CASSTGLYSNQPQHF. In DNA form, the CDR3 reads TGTGCCAGCAGTACAGGGTTATATAGCAATCAGCCCCAGCATTTT.

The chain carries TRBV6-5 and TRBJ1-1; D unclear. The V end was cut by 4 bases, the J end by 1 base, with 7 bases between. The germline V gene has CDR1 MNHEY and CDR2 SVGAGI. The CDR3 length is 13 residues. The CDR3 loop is CASSWARNTEAFF. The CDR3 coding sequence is TGTGCCAGCAGTTGGGCGAGGAACACTGAAGCTTTCTTT.